This T cell receptor (beta chain) was found in a study of T-cell reconstitution after alpha-beta-depleted transplantation in children. In its sample, this clonotype was seen many times. The library targeted TCRbeta and was prepared with unique molecular identifiers. One entry per CDR3 protein results from TCRdb running MiXCR on the PCR reads. Among 100,000 or so distinct CDR3 sequences listed, 9% to 15% were seen once. The receptor's source is a human donor who donated a stem cell graft to a child with inherited bone marrow failure. The sequencing here drew on PBMCs from the stem cell graft donor, taken from the stem cell graft.

As DNA, the CDR3 is TGTGCCAGCAGCCCCTCCGGTTCCTACAATGAGCAGTTCTTC. Amino acids: CASSPSGSYNEQFF. The chain has TRBV11-2 and TRBJ2-1; D call uncertain. The CDR3 extends over 14 amino acids. Trimming took 5 bases from V and 1 from J, leaving 9 bases between them. CDR1 SGHAT and CDR2 FQNNGV come from the germline V gene. Full variable domain (outside the CDR3, taken from reference TRBV11-2 and TRBJ2-1): EAGVAQSPRYKIIEKRQSVAFWCNPISGHATLYWYQQILGQGPKLLIQFQNNGVVDDSQLPKDRFSAERLKGVDSTLKIQPAKLEDSAVYLCASSPSGSYNEQFFGPGTRLTVL.